Listed here are 21 T cell receptor beta chains from one sample, sequenced in a study of CD8+ T cells in alopecia areata. cDNA serving as the sequencing template came from extracted, reverse transcribed RNA. The assay was immunoSEQ multiplex PCR, and TCRdb's table has in-frame clones only and misses some. The sample records 140,000 or so clones, less than 65% being singletons. Sequenced material: CD8+ T cells sorted from blood. The receptor source for this set is a human donor in good health.

This clone was seen more than once but under ten times. The chain recombines TRBV9 with TRBJ2-2; the D gene is possibly TRBD1 (6 bases). CDR3 size: 13 residues. Germline values: CDR1 SGDLS, CDR2 YYNGEE. Trimming took off 5 bases at V and 1 base at J, with 6 bases between the two ends. The CDR3 spells CASRTGNTGELFF. Written as DNA, the CDR3 is TGTGCCAGCAGGACAGGGAACACCGGGGAGCTGTTTTTT.

This chain joins TRBV11-2 and TRBJ2-7, with TRBD1 matching 7 bases. V lost 0 bases to trimming and J lost 4 bases; unmatched junction nucleotides: 3. CDR1 SGHAT and CDR2 FQNNGV come from the germline V gene. This CDR3 spans 14 amino acids. DNA for the CDR3: TGTGCCAGCAGCTTAGACCCAGGGGGATACGAGCAGTACTTC. It codes for CASSLDPGGYEQYF.

A single count supports this clone. V is TRBV5-1 and J is TRBJ1-1, with no clear D. Trimming took 4 bases from V and 0 from J, leaving 7 bases between them. The CDR3 runs 13 residues. The germline CDR1 and CDR2 sequences are SGHRS and YFSETQ. The CDR3 nucleotides are TGCGCCAGCAGCCCATGGTTGAACACTGAAGCTTTCTTT. This encodes CASSPWLNTEAFF.

This clone was detected only once. Other DNA sequences in this specimen translate into the identical CDR3. The J gene is TRBJ1-3, the V gene TRBV30; D unclear. Per the germline V gene, CDR1 is GTSNPN and CDR2 is SVGIG (reference sequence). Trimming removed 3 bases at V and 3 bases at J, with 3 bases between. The CDR3 loop spans 11 amino acids. In nucleotides, the CDR3 is TGTGCCTGGAGGGGTGGAAACACCATATATTTT. Protein sequence: CAWRGGNTIYF.

The V call is TRBV13, the J call TRBJ2-2; D gene uncertain. CDR3 length: 16 amino acids. Between the trimmed V and J ends, which lost 0 bases and 7 bases, there was a span of 15 bases. The V gene's germline CDR1 is PRHDT and CDR2 FYEKMQ (reference sequence). The CDR3 is CASSLGLILTDGELFF. The CDR3 DNA reads TGTGCCAGCAGCTTAGGCCTAATCCTAACTGACGGGGAGCTGTTTTTT.

The rearrangement links TRBV21-1 to TRBJ2-5. TRBV21-1 constitutes a pseudogene. This CDR3 has 14 amino acids. CDR3 sequence: CASSSGRDQETQYF. CDR3 bases: TGTGCCAGCAGCAGTGGACGCGACCAAGAGACCCAGTACTTC.

The chain recombines TRBV4-2 with TRBJ2-1; TRBD1 is a possible D gene (5 bases). The CDR3 sequence is 17 residues long. The V gene's germline CDR1 is LGHNA and CDR2 YNFKEQ. Trimming cost V 4 bases and J 1 base, with 17 bases left between them. DNA for the CDR3: TGTGCCAGCAGCCTCCTTGGGTCAGGGCCTTCCTACAATGAGCAGTTCTTC. Protein product: CASSLLGSGPSYNEQFF.

This rearrangement joins TRBV11-2 to TRBJ2-5; tentatively, D is TRBD2 (5 bases). Germline V CDR1 and CDR2: SGHAT, FQNNGV. The germline V and J ends were trimmed by 4 bases and 5 bases, with 17 bases remaining between them. This CDR3 has 15 amino acids. CDR3 in amino acids: CASSSSGWVGETQYF. For the CDR3, the DNA is TGTGCCAGCAGCTCGTCGGGGTGGGTTGGGGAGACCCAGTACTTC.

The chain joins TRBV5-6 to TRBJ1-2; D call uncertain. The CDR3 spans 14 residues. V lost 4 bases, J lost 4 bases, and 14 bases lay in between. From germline, CDR1 is SGHDT and CDR2 YYEEEE. The DNA for the CDR3 is TGTGCCAGCAGCCCCTCCGGGAATACCTATGGCTACACCTTC. Translation: CASSPSGNTYGYTF.

This clone appeared a few times. The rearrangement joins TRBV4-1 to TRBJ2-7, with TRBD2 identical over 7 bases. This CDR3 is built from 17 residues. Germline CDR1 and CDR2: MGHRA and YSYEKL. V lost 1 base and J lost 0; bases outside the gene matches: 9. In nucleotides, the CDR3 is TGCGCCAGCAGCCAAGTTGTGGGGGGGAGGAGCTCCTACGAGCAGTACTTC. Translation: CASSQVVGGRSSYEQYF.

This rearrangement joins TRBV15 to TRBJ1-1; tentatively, D is TRBD1 (5 bases). This CDR3 has 11 residues. V shed 9 bases and J shed 7 bases, with 12 bases lying between them. In germline, CDR1 is LNHNV, CDR2 YYDKDF (reference sequence). CDR3 amino acids: CATRGGLEAFF. The DNA for the CDR3 is TGTGCCACGAGGGGAGGGCTTGAAGCTTTCTTT.

This chain links TRBV13 with TRBJ2-7, with 7 bases fitting TRBD1. The J segment lost 0 bases and the V segment lost 3 bases, leaving 2 bases of the junction unmatched. CDR3 length: 14 residues. Germline CDR1 reads PRHDT; CDR2 reads FYEKMQ (reference sequence). The CDR3 loop is CASSLGQSSYEQYF. The CDR3 region has the DNA TGTGCCAGCAGCTTGGGACAGAGCTCCTACGAGCAGTACTTC.

This chain joins TRBV19 and TRBJ2-2; TRBD2 matches at 14 bases. Germline-derived CDR1 and CDR2 are LNHDA and SQIVND (reference sequence). The CDR3 covers 15 residues. J gave up 6 bases and V 5 bases, and 2 bases lay outside the gene matches. This chain's CDR3 is CASSGLAGGPGELFF. DNA for the CDR3: TGTGCCAGTAGTGGACTAGCGGGAGGTCCCGGGGAGCTGTTTTTT.

The J gene is TRBJ2-2, the V gene TRBV7-9; the match to TRBD1 covers 8 bases. The trim removed 4 bases at V and 0 bases at J, leaving 4 bases unmatched. CDR1 and CDR2 (germline): SEHNR, FQNEAQ (reference sequence). The CDR3 sequence is 16 residues long. The CDR3: CASSSLQGANTGELFF. DNA of the CDR3: TGTGCCAGCAGCTCGCTACAGGGGGCGAACACCGGGGAGCTGTTTTTT.

This rearrangement joins TRBV16 to TRBJ2-7, with TRBD1 matching 9 bases. V lost 6 bases to trimming and J lost 5 bases; unmatched junction nucleotides: 14. The CDR3 is 16 residues long. CDR1 is KGHSY and CDR2 is FQNENV in the germline V gene. CDR3 nucleotide sequence: TGTGCCAGCAGTGGGTATCGTCTCGGACAGGGGAACGAGCAGTACTTC. Its translation is CASSGYRLGQGNEQYF.

V gene TRBV10-2 combines with J gene TRBJ2-7; 11 bases line up with TRBD2. Germline lookup yields CDR1 WSHSY and CDR2 SAAADI. CDR3 size: 14 residues. V was clipped by 3 bases and J by 6 bases; unmatched bases: 4. Here the CDR3 DNA reads TGCGCCAGCAGTGAATTTGGACTAGCGGGCGAGCAGTACTTC. It specifies CASSEFGLAGEQYF.

The J gene is TRBJ1-2, the V gene TRBV2; 7 bases align to TRBD1. CDR1 is SNHLY and CDR2 is FYNNEI in the germline V gene. The CDR3 loop spans 13 amino acids. V shed 8 bases and J 4 bases; nucleotides not matched to a gene: 7. CDR3 residues: CASGGAGGYGYTF. The CDR3 nucleotides are TGTGCCAGCGGGGGAGCAGGGGGCTATGGCTACACCTTC.

The chain carries TRBV7-9 and TRBJ2-7; 9 bases line up with TRBD1. CDR1 is SEHNR and CDR2 is FQNEAQ in the germline V gene (reference sequence). Losses at the gene ends were 3 bases for V and 2 bases for J; bases not matched to a gene: 8. This CDR3 contains 16 residues. As DNA, the CDR3 is TGTGCCAGCAGCTTTGTTGGGACAGGGAAAACCTACGAGCAGTACTTC. Its protein is CASSFVGTGKTYEQYF.

The chain carries TRBV5-1 and TRBJ1-1; 7 bases are a match to TRBD1. The CDR3 is 13 residues long. Germline CDR1 reads SGHRS; CDR2 reads YFSETQ. The J segment lost 7 bases and the V segment lost 3 bases, leaving 6 bases of the junction unmatched. CDR3 sequence: CASSSTGAGEAFF. As DNA, the CDR3 is TGCGCCAGCAGCTCTACAGGGGCGGGTGAAGCTTTCTTT.

This clone was counted a few times. This sequence joins TRBV7-6 and TRBJ1-2; the D gene is possibly TRBD1 (5 bases). Deletions cut 5 bases from V and 0 bases from J, with 13 bases between. Germline V gives CDR1 SGHVS, CDR2 FNYEAQ. The CDR3 runs to 15 residues. CDR3 protein: CASSGGTDANYGYTF. The DNA for the CDR3 is TGTGCCAGCAGCGGCGGGACGGATGCTAACTATGGCTACACCTTC.

The CDR3 coding sequence is TGTGCCAGCACGTTCGGACAGCTCTATGGCTACACCTTC. Its translation: CASTFGQLYGYTF. This rearrangement joins TRBV2 to TRBJ1-2; possible D gene TRBD1, 6 bases. Germline V gene lookup returns CDR1 SNHLY and CDR2 FYNNEI. Trimming pared 7 bases from V and 4 bases from J, leaving 13 bases between. The CDR3 covers 13 residues.